This T cell receptor beta chain was recovered during a study of blood T cell repertoires in COVID-19. CDR3 size: 15 residues. Trimming took off 3 bases at V and 4 bases at J, with 11 bases between the two ends. Germline CDR1 and CDR2: SGHDT and YYEEEE. In the source study's methods: Amplification from reference gene primers served as the basis for estimated nucleated cell counts. The repertoire was sequenced with immunoSEQ multiplex PCR; TCRdb's copy has only in-frame clones and lacks some. V and J calls plus clone size are reproduced from that table; the DNA served to infer D and trimming. The sample carries approximately 360,000 clones, roughly 90% recorded once.

The TCR originated in a man aged 35-49 years with acute or convalescent COVID-19. Sequenced sample: peripheral blood. This chain links TRBV5-6 with TRBJ2-6; the D gene is possibly TRBD1 (6 bases). CDR3 coding DNA: TGTGCCAGCAGCTCCAGGGGCGCGGGGGCCAACGTCCTGACTTTC. The encoded protein is CASSSRGAGANVLTF. Full variable domain (remainder filled in from reference TRBV5-6 and TRBJ2-6): DAGVTQSPTHLIKTRGQQVTLRCSPKSGHDTVSWYQQALGQGPQFIFQYYEEEERQRGNFPDRFSGHQFPNYSSELNVNALLLGDSALYLCASSSRGAGANVLTFGAGSRLTVL.